These 10 T cell receptor beta chains originate from one sample sequenced in a study of Tregs in tolerant kidney transplant recipients. The assay was immunoSEQ multiplex PCR, and TCRdb's table has in-frame clones only and misses some. The data hold some 110,000 clones, with 85% to 95% observed a single time. The sequenced material came from CD4+ T cells from blood. The source is a human donor in good health.

The CDR3, as DNA: TGTGCCAGCAGCTTGGGGGGGGGCTTGTACAATGAGCAGTTCTTC. Translated, it gives CASSLGGGLYNEQFF. The chain combines TRBV5-4 with TRBJ2-1; weak D call: TRBD2 (7 bases). With 0 bases removed from V and 4 bases from J, the gap between germline ends came to 11 bases. Germline lookup yields CDR1 SGHNT and CDR2 YYREEE (reference sequence). The CDR3 consists of 15 residues.

CDR3 in amino acids: CAWSLHSGNTIYF. In DNA, the CDR3 is TGTGCCTGGTCCCTTCACTCTGGAAACACCATATATTTT. The gene calls are TRBV30 and TRBJ1-3; D is unresolved. The germline CDR1 and CDR2 sequences are GTSNPN and SVGIG (reference sequence). CDR3 length: 13 amino acids. The V end was cut by 5 bases, the J end by 0 bases, with 8 bases between.

This chain uses TRBV2 with TRBJ1-2; D possibly corresponds to TRBD1 (5 bases). CDR1 is SNHLY, CDR2 FYNNEI, per germline. The CDR3 runs 13 residues. Trimming cost V 5 bases and J 4 bases, with 11 bases left between them. CDR3 coding DNA: TGTGCCAGCAGTCCCGGGACCCGCTATGGCTACACCTTC. Its protein is CASSPGTRYGYTF.

This clone was seen more than once but under ten times. V is TRBV6-1 and J is TRBJ1-5; D might be TRBD1 (5 bases). This CDR3 spans 15 amino acids. Germline V gene lookup returns CDR1 MNHNS and CDR2 SASEGT. The ends were cut back, 1 base at V and 2 bases at J, with 9 bases in the middle. The CDR3 DNA reads as TGTGCCAGCAGTGAAGGAGGGGTCGGCAATCAGCCCCAGCATTTT. It specifies CASSEGGVGNQPQHF.

The rearrangement joins TRBV11-3 to TRBJ2-1; 9 bases match TRBD2. The junction had 5 bases not matched to a gene; V was cut back by 3 bases and J by 5 bases. This CDR3 spans 15 amino acids. CDR1 is SGHNT and CDR2 is YENEEA in the germline V gene. CDR3 residues: CASSLRLAANNEQFF. The CDR3 coding sequence is TGTGCCAGCAGCTTGAGACTAGCGGCAAACAATGAGCAGTTCTTC.

The chain is built from TRBV25-1 and TRBJ1-3; D is uncertain. The germline V gene encodes CDR1 MGHDK and CDR2 SYGVNS. Trimming removed 3 bases at V and 4 bases at J, with 10 bases between. This CDR3 has 14 residues. The CDR3 nucleotides are TGTGCCAGCAGTGACCGGACGCTGGGAAACACCATATATTTT. It codes for CASSDRTLGNTIYF.

The chain recombines TRBV27 with TRBJ2-6, with D possibly TRBD2 on 6 matching bases. V was clipped by 3 bases and J by 0 bases, with 15 bases between them. CDR1 MNHEY and CDR2 SMNVEV come from the germline V gene (reference sequence). The CDR3 covers 18 residues. The CDR3 is CASSFQGLTDSGANVLTF. CDR3 sequence (DNA): TGTGCCAGCAGTTTTCAGGGACTGACCGACTCTGGGGCCAACGTCCTGACTTTC.

This chain links TRBV5-4 with TRBJ2-7; D possibly corresponds to TRBD1 (6 bases). Between the trimmed V and J ends, which lost 4 bases and 4 bases, there was a span of 9 bases. This CDR3 comprises 12 residues. The germline gives CDR1 SGHNT, CDR2 YYREEE (reference sequence). The CDR3 DNA is TGTGCCAGCAGCCTTGACAGGTACGAGCAGTACTTC. This codes for CASSLDRYEQYF.

The gene calls are TRBV27 and TRBJ1-2; weak D call: TRBD1 (5 bases). Germline loops: CDR1 MNHEY, CDR2 SMNVEV (reference sequence). The V end was cut by 2 bases, the J end by 8 bases, with 15 bases between. The CDR3 has 14 amino acids. Here the CDR3 reads CASSLKQGLGGYTF. For the CDR3, the DNA is TGTGCCAGCAGTTTAAAGCAGGGCCTGGGCGGCTACACCTTC.

J is TRBJ1-1 and V is TRBV2, with a possible D match to TRBD1 (5 bases). In germline, CDR1 is SNHLY, CDR2 FYNNEI. V lost 7 bases and J 5 bases, leaving 17 bases between the germline ends. The length of the CDR3 is 14 residues. This CDR3 is CASKLEGEGTEAFF. CDR3 bases: TGTGCCAGCAAGTTAGAAGGGGAGGGTACTGAAGCTTTCTTT.